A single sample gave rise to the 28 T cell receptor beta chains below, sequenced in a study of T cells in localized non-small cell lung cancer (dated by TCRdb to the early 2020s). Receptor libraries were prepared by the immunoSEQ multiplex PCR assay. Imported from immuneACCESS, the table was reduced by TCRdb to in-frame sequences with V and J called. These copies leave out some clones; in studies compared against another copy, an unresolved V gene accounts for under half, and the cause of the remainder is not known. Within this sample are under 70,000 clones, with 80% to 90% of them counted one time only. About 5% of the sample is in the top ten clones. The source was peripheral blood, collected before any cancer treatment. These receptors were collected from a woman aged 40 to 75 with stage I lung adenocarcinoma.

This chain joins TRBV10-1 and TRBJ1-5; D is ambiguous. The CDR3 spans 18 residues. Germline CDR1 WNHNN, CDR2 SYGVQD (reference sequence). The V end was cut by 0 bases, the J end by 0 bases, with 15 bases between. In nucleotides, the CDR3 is TGCGCCAGCAGTGAGTCGGTAGGGCCAGGTTATAGCAATCAGCCCCAGCATTTT. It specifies CASSESVGPGYSNQPQHF.

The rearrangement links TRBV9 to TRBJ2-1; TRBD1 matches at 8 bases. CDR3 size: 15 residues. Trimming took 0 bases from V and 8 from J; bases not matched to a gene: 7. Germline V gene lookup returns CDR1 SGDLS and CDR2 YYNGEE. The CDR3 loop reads CASSVAAGGLDEQFF. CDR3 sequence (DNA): TGTGCCAGCAGCGTAGCGGCAGGGGGCCTCGATGAGCAGTTCTTC.

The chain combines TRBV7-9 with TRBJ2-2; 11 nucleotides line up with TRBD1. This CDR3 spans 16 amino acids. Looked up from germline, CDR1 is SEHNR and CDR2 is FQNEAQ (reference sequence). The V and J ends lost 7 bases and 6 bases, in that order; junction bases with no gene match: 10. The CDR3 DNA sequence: TGTGCCAGCACCTACCCGGGACAGGGGGTTGCCGGGGAGCTGTTTTTT. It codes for CASTYPGQGVAGELFF. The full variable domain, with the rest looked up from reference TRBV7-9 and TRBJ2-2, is DTGVSQNPRHKITKRGQNVTFRCDPISEHNRLYWYRQTLGQGPEFLTYFQNEAQLEKSRLLSDRFSAERPKGSFSTLEIQRTEQGDSAMYLCASTYPGQGVAGELFFGEGSRLTVL.

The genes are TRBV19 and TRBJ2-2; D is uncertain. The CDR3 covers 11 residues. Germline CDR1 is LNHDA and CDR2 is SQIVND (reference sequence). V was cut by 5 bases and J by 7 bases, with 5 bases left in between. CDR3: CASSFFGELFF. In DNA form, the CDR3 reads TGTGCCAGTAGTTTTTTCGGGGAGCTGTTTTTT.

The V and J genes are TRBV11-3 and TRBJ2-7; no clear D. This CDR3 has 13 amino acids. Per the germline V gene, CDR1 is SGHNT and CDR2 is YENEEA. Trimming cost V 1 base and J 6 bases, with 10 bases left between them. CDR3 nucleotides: TGTGCCAGCAGCTTAGGACCCCTGGGCGAGCAGTACTTC. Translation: CASSLGPLGEQYF.

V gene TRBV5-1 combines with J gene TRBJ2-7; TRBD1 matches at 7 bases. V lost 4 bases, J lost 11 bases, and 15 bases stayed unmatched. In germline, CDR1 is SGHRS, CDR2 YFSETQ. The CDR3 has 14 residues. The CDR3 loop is CASSAGTALSREYF. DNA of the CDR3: TGCGCCAGCAGCGCCGGGACAGCCTTGTCTAGGGAGTACTTC.

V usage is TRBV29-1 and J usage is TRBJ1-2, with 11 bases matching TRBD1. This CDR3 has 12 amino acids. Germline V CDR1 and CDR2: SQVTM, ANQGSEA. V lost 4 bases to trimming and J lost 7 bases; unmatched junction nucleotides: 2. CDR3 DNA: TGCAGCGTTGTCGGGACAGGGGGTGGCTACACCTTC. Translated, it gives CSVVGTGGGYTF.

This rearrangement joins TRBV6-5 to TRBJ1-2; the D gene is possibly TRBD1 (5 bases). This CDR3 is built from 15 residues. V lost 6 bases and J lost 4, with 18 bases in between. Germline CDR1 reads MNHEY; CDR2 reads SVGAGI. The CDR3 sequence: CASSQGQRISYGYTF. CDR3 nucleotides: TGTGCCAGCAGCCAGGGCCAGAGAATTTCCTATGGCTACACCTTC.

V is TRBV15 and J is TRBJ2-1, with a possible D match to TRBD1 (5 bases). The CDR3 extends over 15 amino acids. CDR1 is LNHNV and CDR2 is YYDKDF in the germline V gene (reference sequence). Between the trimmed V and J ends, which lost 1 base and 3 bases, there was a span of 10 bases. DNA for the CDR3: TGTGCCACCAGCAGAGGCAGCAGGGTCTACAATGAGCAGTTCTTC. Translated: CATSRGSRVYNEQFF.

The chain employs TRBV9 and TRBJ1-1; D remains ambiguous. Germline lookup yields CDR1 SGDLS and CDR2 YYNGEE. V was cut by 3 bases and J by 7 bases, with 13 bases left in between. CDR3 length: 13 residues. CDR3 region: CASSALTNREAFF. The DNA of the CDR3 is TGTGCCAGCAGCGCCCTGACAAATCGTGAAGCTTTCTTT.

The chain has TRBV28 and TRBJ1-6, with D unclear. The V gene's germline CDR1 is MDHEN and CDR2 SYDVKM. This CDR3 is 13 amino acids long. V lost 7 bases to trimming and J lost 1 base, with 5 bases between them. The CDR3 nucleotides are TGTGCCAGCACTTCGTCCTATAATTCACCCCTCCACTTT. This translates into CASTSSYNSPLHF.

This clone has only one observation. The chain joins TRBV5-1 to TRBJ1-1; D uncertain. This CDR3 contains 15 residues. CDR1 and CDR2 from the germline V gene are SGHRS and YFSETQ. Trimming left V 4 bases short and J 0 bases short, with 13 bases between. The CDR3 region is CASSLRTAVNTEAFF. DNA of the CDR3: TGCGCCAGCAGCCTGAGGACGGCCGTGAACACTGAAGCTTTCTTT.

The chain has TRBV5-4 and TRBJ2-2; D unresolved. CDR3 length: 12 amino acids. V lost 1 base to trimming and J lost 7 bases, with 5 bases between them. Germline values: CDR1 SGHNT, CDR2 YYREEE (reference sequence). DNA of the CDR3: TGTGCCAGCAGCTTGCAAGGCGGGGAGCTGTTTTTT. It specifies CASSLQGGELFF.

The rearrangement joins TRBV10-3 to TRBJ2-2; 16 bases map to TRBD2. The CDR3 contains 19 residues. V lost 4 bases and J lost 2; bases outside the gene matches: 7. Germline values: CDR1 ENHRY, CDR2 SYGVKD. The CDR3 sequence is CAISVQGLAGGTNTGELFF. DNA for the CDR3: TGTGCCATCAGTGTCCAGGGACTAGCGGGGGGGACTAACACCGGGGAGCTGTTTTTT.

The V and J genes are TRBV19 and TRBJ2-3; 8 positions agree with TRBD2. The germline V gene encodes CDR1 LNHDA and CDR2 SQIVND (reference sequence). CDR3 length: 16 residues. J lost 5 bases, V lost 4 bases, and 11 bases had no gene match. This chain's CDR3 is CASSTQGRGARDTQYF. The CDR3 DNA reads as TGTGCCAGTAGTACCCAGGGGCGGGGGGCACGAGATACGCAGTATTTT.

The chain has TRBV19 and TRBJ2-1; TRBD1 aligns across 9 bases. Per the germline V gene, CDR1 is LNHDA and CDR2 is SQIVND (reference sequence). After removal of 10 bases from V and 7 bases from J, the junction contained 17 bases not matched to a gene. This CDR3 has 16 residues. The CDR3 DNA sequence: TGTGCCACCAAACCGATGACAGGGGGTACTCTAAATGAGCAGTTCTTC. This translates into CATKPMTGGTLNEQFF.

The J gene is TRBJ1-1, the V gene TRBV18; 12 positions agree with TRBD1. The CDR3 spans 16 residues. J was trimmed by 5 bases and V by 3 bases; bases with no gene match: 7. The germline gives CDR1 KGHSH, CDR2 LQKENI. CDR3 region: CASSPGTGGASTEAFF. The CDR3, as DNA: TGTGCCAGCTCACCCGGGACAGGGGGCGCGAGTACTGAAGCTTTCTTT.

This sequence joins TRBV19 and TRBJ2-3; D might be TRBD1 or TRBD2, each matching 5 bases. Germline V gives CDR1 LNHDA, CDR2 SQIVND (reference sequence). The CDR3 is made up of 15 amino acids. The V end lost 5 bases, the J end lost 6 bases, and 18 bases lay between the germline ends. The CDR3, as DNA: TGTGCCAGTAGTCTTCAAGAGGGGCCAGGGGATACGCAGTATTTT. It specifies CASSLQEGPGDTQYF. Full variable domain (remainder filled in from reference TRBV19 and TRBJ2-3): DGGITQSPKYLFRKEGQNVTLSCEQNLNHDAMYWYRQDPGQGLRLIYYSQIVNDFQKGDIAEGYSVSREKKESFPLTVTSAQKNPTAFYLCASSLQEGPGDTQYFGPGTRLTVL.

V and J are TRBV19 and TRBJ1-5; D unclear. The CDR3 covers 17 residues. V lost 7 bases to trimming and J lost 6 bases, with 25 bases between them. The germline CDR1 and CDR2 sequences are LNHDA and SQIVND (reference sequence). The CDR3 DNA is TGTGCCAGTACTGTGTTTCCGACACTTACAAACACTCAGCCCCAGCATTTT. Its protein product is CASTVFPTLTNTQPQHF.

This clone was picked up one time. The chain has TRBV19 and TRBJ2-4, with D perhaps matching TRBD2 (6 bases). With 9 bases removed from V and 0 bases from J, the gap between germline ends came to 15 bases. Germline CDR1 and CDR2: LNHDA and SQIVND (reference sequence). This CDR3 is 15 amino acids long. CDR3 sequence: CARGPGDSAKNIQYF. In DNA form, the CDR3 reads TGTGCCAGGGGGCCGGGGGACTCAGCCAAAAACATTCAGTACTTC.

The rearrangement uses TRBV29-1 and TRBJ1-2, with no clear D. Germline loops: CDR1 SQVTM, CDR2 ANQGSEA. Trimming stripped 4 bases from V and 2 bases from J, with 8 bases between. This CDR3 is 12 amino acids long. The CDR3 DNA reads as TGCAGCGTTGGACCGGAGAACTATGGCTACACCTTC. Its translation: CSVGPENYGYTF.

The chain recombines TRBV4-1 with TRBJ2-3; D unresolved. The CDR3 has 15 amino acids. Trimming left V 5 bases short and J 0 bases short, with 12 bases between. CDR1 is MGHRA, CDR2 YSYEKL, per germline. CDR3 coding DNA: TGCGCCAGCAGCATCAAAGACTCCAGCACAGATACGCAGTATTTT. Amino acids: CASSIKDSSTDTQYF.

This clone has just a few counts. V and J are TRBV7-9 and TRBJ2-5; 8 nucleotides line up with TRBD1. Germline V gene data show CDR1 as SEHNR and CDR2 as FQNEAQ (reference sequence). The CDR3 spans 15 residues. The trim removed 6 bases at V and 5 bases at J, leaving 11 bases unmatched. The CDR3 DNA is TGTGCCAGCAGGAAAAGGACAGGGTCGGGGGAGACCCAGTACTTC. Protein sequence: CASRKRTGSGETQYF.

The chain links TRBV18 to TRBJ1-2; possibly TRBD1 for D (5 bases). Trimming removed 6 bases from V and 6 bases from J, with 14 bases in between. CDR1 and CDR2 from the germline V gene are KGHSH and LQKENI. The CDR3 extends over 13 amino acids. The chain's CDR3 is CASSPGGEDGYTF. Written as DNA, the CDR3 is TGTGCCAGCTCCCCCGGGGGGGAAGATGGCTACACCTTC.

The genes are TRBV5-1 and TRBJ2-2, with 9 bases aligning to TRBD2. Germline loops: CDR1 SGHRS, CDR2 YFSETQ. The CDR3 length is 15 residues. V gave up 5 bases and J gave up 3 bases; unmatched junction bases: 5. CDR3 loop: CASSLSGGYTGELFF. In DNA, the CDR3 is TGCGCCAGCAGTCTTAGCGGGGGATACACCGGGGAGCTGTTTTTT. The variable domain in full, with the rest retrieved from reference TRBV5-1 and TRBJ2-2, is KAGVTQTPRYLIKTRGQQVTLSCSPISGHRSVSWYQQTPGQGLQFLFEYFSETQRNKGNFPGRFSGRQFSNSRSEMNVSTLELGDSALYLCASSLSGGYTGELFFGEGSRLTVL.

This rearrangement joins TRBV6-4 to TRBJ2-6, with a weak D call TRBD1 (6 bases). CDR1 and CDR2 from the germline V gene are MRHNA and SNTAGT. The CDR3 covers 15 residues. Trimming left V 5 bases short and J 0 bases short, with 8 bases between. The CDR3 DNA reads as TGTGCCAGCAGTACAGGGAGCTCTGGGGCCAACGTCCTGACTTTC. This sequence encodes CASSTGSSGANVLTF.

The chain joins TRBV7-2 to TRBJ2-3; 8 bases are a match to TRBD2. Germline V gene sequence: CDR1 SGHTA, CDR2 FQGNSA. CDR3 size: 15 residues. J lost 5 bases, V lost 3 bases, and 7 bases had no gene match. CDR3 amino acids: CASSFVPGGQDTQYF. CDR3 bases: TGTGCCAGCAGCTTCGTTCCGGGGGGGCAAGATACGCAGTATTTT. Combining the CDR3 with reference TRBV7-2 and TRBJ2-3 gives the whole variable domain GAGVSQSPSNKVTEKGKDVELRCDPISGHTALYWYRQSLGQGLEFLIYFQGNSAPDKSGLPSDRFSAERTGGSVSTLTIQRTQQEDSAVYLCASSFVPGGQDTQYFGPGTRLTVL.

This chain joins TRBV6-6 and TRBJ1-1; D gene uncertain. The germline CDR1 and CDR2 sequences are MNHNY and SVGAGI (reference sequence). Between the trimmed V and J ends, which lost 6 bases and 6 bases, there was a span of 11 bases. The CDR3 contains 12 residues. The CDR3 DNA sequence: TGTGCCAGCAGGCCTATTATCCCTGAAGCTTTCTTT. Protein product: CASRPIIPEAFF.